This T cell receptor (beta chain) was observed in a study of T cell repertoires in cytomegalovirus infection. Study background: Matching HLA type and CMV infection were both indicated by public TCR beta signatures.

Turning to this clonotype: Its target is not known.

MiXCR, run by TCRdb on the reads, gives a single entry per CDR3 protein. The sample lists about 270,000 distinct CDR3 sequences, 20% to 25% seen once, with approximately 19% in the top ten. Findings and caveats of the study: The ex vivo response showed dominance by HLA-C-restricted CMV-specific TCR beta clonotypes. Using cumulative public TCR beta family frequency, the authors identified those who carried CMV together with the relevant HLA.

The germline gives CDR1 DFQATT, CDR2 SNEGSKA (reference sequence). Trimming shortened V by 0 bases and J by 6 bases, and 21 bases separated the two germline ends. There are 16 residues in the CDR3. The sample in question was cultured PBMCs, obtained from culture after CMV antigen stimulation. The source is a human donor in good health (CMV status not recorded). Some clones in this sample may be carry-over from other donors' samples. The rearrangement links TRBV20-1 to TRBJ2-7; D may be TRBD1 (5 bases). As DNA, the CDR3 is TGCAGTGCTAGAGAGATAAGGGGCCCTGGTGGGTCCGAGCAGTACTTC. Amino acids: CSAREIRGPGGSEQYF.